The 22 T cell receptor beta chains presented below share a single source sample, sequenced in a study of blood T cells in healthy people across ages (dated by TCRdb to the mid-2010s). Receptor amplification or capture employed 5' RACE. The sample was run on an Illumina HiSeq 2500. A second PCR of roughly 7 to 11 cycles was performed with a sample-barcoded 5' primer and a J-beta primer mix. TCRdb cleaned the public reads at Q25 with fastp, built clones with MiXCR and kept in-frame beta chains. Each CDR3 protein appears once, grouped with its most common genes and DNA. The sample table records 850,000 to 950,000 distinct CDR3 sequences; under 30% of these occur just once. The ten top clones hold 17% of the sample. Sample: blood. The receptors come from a woman aged 80 or older in good health.

This clonotype was observed at least ten times. J is TRBJ1-2 and V is TRBV12-3 or TRBV12-4; 7 positions agree with TRBD1. Unmatched junction bases numbered 6, after V lost 4 bases and J lost 4 bases. This CDR3 comprises 14 residues. CDR3 loop: CASSSSTGSYGYTF. The CDR3 DNA is TGTGCCAGCAGTTCATCGACAGGGTCCTATGGCTACACCTTC.

This clonotype was observed at least ten times. This rearrangement joins TRBV12-3 or TRBV12-4 to TRBJ2-7, with D possibly being TRBD1 (6 bases). The ends were cut back, 7 bases at V and 6 bases at J, with 19 bases in the middle. The CDR3 has 14 residues. The CDR3 region has the DNA TGTGCCAGCACCTTGACAGGTCAAACGGGCGAGCAGTACTTC. Its protein product is CASTLTGQTGEQYF.

This clonotype occurred many times. The chain is built from TRBV24-1 and TRBJ2-1; the D is unclear. Trimming pared 5 bases from V and 2 bases from J, leaving 6 bases between. Germline V CDR1 and CDR2: KGHDR, SFDVKD. The CDR3 is 13 amino acids. CDR3 sequence: CATSVGTYNEQFF. The CDR3 nucleotides are TGTGCCACCAGTGTGGGTACCTACAATGAGCAGTTCTTC.

Worth noting for this clonotype: One base away lies a much larger clone, so this may be a sequencing read error. The V call is TRBV7-2, the J call TRBJ1-1; tentatively, D is TRBD1 (5 bases). The CDR3 loop spans 14 amino acids. Looked up from germline, CDR1 is SGHTA and CDR2 is FQGNSA. V was pared by 3 bases and J by 0 bases, with 8 bases between. The CDR3 region has the DNA TGTGCCAGCAGCTTGACAGTGATGAACACTGAAGCTTTCTTT. It specifies CASSLTVMNTEAFF.

This clonotype was detected many times. This rearrangement joins TRBV20-1 to TRBJ2-1; D not resolved. V was cut by 1 base and J by 7 bases, with 8 bases left in between. Germline CDR1 and CDR2: DFQATT and SNEGSKA (reference sequence). The CDR3 loop spans 12 amino acids. The CDR3 DNA sequence: TGCAGTGCTAGAGTAGCATCAAATGAGCAGTTCTTC. It translates to CSARVASNEQFF.

In this sample, this clonotype turned up many times. The rearrangement uses TRBV7-2 and TRBJ2-5, with 7 bases matching TRBD2. The J segment lost 1 base and the V segment lost 5 bases, leaving 10 bases of the junction unmatched. Germline assignment: CDR1 SGHTA and CDR2 FQGNSA. The CDR3 covers 16 residues. The CDR3 DNA is TGTGCCAGCAGCCCGGGACCCTCGGGGGGCCAAGAGACCCAGTACTTC. It codes for CASSPGPSGGQETQYF.

This clonotype was seen more than once but under ten times. The rearrangement uses TRBV20-1 and TRBJ1-1; possibly TRBD1 for D (5 bases). Deletions cut 0 bases from V and 2 bases from J, with 19 bases between. This CDR3 contains 17 residues. Per germline, CDR1 DFQATT and CDR2 SNEGSKA (reference sequence). In DNA form, the CDR3 reads TGCAGTGCTAGAGATTCCAAGTCCCCGGGGACTAACACTGAAGCTTTCTTT. This gives the protein CSARDSKSPGTNTEAFF.

This clonotype was seen a handful of times. The V and J genes are TRBV6-1 and TRBJ2-1, with a tentative D call TRBD2 (5 bases). Germline V gene data show CDR1 as MNHNS and CDR2 as SASEGT. The ends were cut back, 5 bases at V and 8 bases at J, with 13 bases in the middle. The CDR3 sequence is 13 residues long. The CDR3 loop reads CASSNPGNHEQFF. The DNA for the CDR3 is TGTGCCAGCAGTAACCCGGGAAATCATGAGCAGTTCTTC.

Notes on this clonotype: This may be a read error: a much more frequent sequence differs by one nucleotide. This chain joins TRBV7-2 and TRBJ2-6; 7 bases line up with TRBD1. With V trimmed by 5 bases and J by 0 bases, 16 bases remained unmatched. This CDR3 region has 20 residues. CDR1 and CDR2 (germline): SGHTA, FQGNSA. CDR3 protein: CASSLNSRQGARSGANVLTF. In DNA form, the CDR3 reads TGTGCCAGCAGCCTCAACTCTAGACAGGGTGCCCGCTCTGGGGCCAACGTCCTGACTTTC.

As for this clonotype: A much larger clone differs from this one at a single base, so this may be a read error. In nucleotides, the CDR3 is TGCAGTGTGTCTTGGGCAGGGGGCAATTCTAACTATGGCTACACCTTC. Translated: CSVSWAGGNSNYGYTF. The gene calls are TRBV20-1 and TRBJ1-2, with 8 bases identical to TRBD1. The CDR3 is 16 residues long. Germline CDR1 and CDR2: DFQATT and SNEGSKA (reference sequence). V gave up 7 bases and J gave up 0 bases; unmatched junction bases: 13.

The V call is TRBV9, the J call TRBJ2-3, with 9 positions matching TRBD2. The V gene's germline CDR1 is SGDLS and CDR2 YYNGEE. V was clipped by 3 bases and J by 2 bases; unmatched bases: 19. The CDR3 runs to 20 residues. CDR3: CASSAPSPRLAGIYTDTQYF. The DNA for the CDR3 is TGTGCCAGCAGCGCTCCCTCCCCAAGGCTAGCGGGGATTTACACAGATACGCAGTATTTT.

This chain joins TRBV5-1 and TRBJ2-5; tentatively, D is TRBD2 (5 bases). The better agreement between TRBJ2-7 and the DNA end casts doubt on the J call. Looked up from germline, CDR1 is SGHRS and CDR2 is YFSETQ. The CDR3 spans 13 residues. CDR3 bases: TGCGCCAGCAGCTTACGTAGCGCTCGCGAGCAGTACTTC. Translation: CASSLRSAREQYF.

This clonotype was counted at least ten times. V and J are TRBV6-2 or TRBV6-3 and TRBJ2-5; the D gene is possibly TRBD1 (5 bases). The germline CDR1 and CDR2 sequences are MNHEY and SVGEGT. This CDR3 is built from 15 residues. Trimming cost V 6 bases and J 5 bases, with 19 bases left between them. The CDR3 DNA is TGTGCCAGCAGCTACCTTCAGGGTTCTGGGGAGACCCAGTACTTC. Encoded protein: CASSYLQGSGETQYF.

There are many counts of this clonotype. The CDR3 sequence: CASRLDSPSVDTQYF. In nucleotides, the CDR3 is TGCGCCAGCAGACTCGACTCCCCTTCGGTAGATACGCAGTATTTT. The chain links TRBV5-1 to TRBJ2-3; D not resolved. Germline loops: CDR1 SGHRS, CDR2 YFSETQ. Trimming shortened V by 5 bases and J by 5 bases, and 18 bases separated the two germline ends. The CDR3 spans 15 residues.

Notes on this clonotype: A much larger clone differs by one base, so this may be a read error. The genes are TRBV27 and TRBJ1-1, with D possibly being TRBD1 (5 bases). The CDR3 consists of 14 residues. Germline CDR1 is MNHEY and CDR2 is SMNVEV (reference sequence). The CDR3 sequence is CASSLSTGGTEVFF. The DNA for the CDR3 is TGTGCCAGCAGTTTATCGACCGGGGGGACTGAAGTTTTCTTT.

On this clonotype itself: A read error may be the cause here, since a much bigger clone is one base away. The gene calls are TRBV12-3 or TRBV12-4 and TRBJ1-2; 8 bases map to TRBD1. CDR3 length: 15 amino acids. The CDR3 nucleotides are TGTGCCAGCAGTCCCATCGGACAGGGAAGGGGGTACTACGCCTTC. It specifies CASSPIGQGRGYYAF.

Notes on this clonotype: A much larger clone differs by one base, so this may be a read error. This rearrangement joins TRBV20-1 to TRBJ2-3, with a possible D match to TRBD2 (5 bases). Germline CDR1 reads DFQATT; CDR2 reads SNEGSKA (reference sequence). The germline V and J ends were trimmed by 6 bases and 2 bases, with 18 bases remaining between them. This CDR3 comprises 15 residues. CDR3 in DNA: TGCAGTGCCTCCTGCGGGTTGGAAGCCACAGATACGCAGTATTTT. Its protein product is CSASCGLEATDTQYF.

Only a few counts were recorded for this clonotype. The rearrangement uses TRBV12-3 or TRBV12-4 and TRBJ1-5; no definite D call. The CDR3 runs 16 residues. The V gene lost 5 bases and the J gene lost 5 bases, with 19 bases spanning the gap. The CDR3: CASSPSVKGSYQPQHF. CDR3 bases: TGTGCCAGCAGTCCTAGCGTAAAGGGCAGTTATCAGCCCCAGCATTTT.

This clonotype appeared many times. This sequence joins TRBV7-2 and TRBJ2-7; 10 nucleotides align to TRBD2. J gave up 3 bases and V 3 bases, and 5 bases lay outside the gene matches. Germline loops: CDR1 SGHTA, CDR2 FQGNSA. This CDR3 comprises 15 residues. The DNA of the CDR3 is TGTGCCAGCAGCTTCAGTGTAGCGGGGGGCTACGAGCAGTACTTC. Protein: CASSFSVAGGYEQYF.

This clonotype was seen only a few times. A much larger clone sits a single nucleotide away, making a read error possible. The chain links TRBV12-3 or TRBV12-4 to TRBJ2-3; D not certain. CDR3 size: 15 residues. The CDR3 coding sequence is TGTGCCAGCAGGTTGACACGAACCAGCACAGATGCGCAGTATTTT. Translating gives CASRLTRTSTDAQYF.

As concerns this clonotype: Being one base from a much bigger clone, this may be a read error. No conserved phenylalanine or tryptophan ends this CDR3, so it is likely a read error. This sequence joins TRBV5-1 and TRBJ2-7; D remains ambiguous. The CDR3 is 15 amino acids. CDR1 is SGHRS and CDR2 is YFSETQ in the germline V gene. V gave up 4 bases and J gave up 2 bases, with 16 bases separating them. CDR3: CASSPSEASPYEQYY. CDR3 in DNA: TGCGCCAGCAGCCCATCCGAGGCCAGTCCCTACGAGCAGTACTAC.

This clonotype has a count of ten or more. This chain uses TRBV20-1 with TRBJ2-5; D is possibly TRBD1 or TRBD2 (5 bases each). CDR1 and CDR2 from the germline V gene are DFQATT and SNEGSKA (reference sequence). The CDR3 is 14 residues long. V lost 6 bases and J 2 bases, leaving 16 bases between the germline ends. The CDR3 coding sequence is TGCAGTGCCGGGACCACGATTGGGCAAGAGACCCAGTACTTC. This translates into CSAGTTIGQETQYF.